This T cell receptor (beta chain) originates from a study of identifying expanded T cells in peripheral blood. Healthy donors had no documented immune events, such as infections, while sampled. Sequencing was performed with immunoSEQ multiplex PCR; in TCRdb, only in-frame clones are kept and a portion is missing. The repertoire has about 91,000 clones, 88% of them found once; the top ten carry 3.5% to 5%. CDR1 GTSNPN and CDR2 SVGIG come from the germline V gene (reference sequence). V lost 2 bases, J lost 2 bases, and 13 bases lay in between. The CDR3 is made up of 15 amino acids. Remarks on this clone: Its antigen is currently unknown.

General study points: Roughly 2-week clone count variance significantly increased as total template count grew.

The chain employs TRBV30 and TRBJ1-5; D remains ambiguous. The TCR comes from a person aged 18 to 70 in good health. The sample comprised blood. The CDR3 DNA sequence: TGTGCCTGGAGTCCCCACCCGGTCGGCAATCAGCCCCAGCATTTT. Protein: CAWSPHPVGNQPQHF. The full variable domain, rest sourced from reference TRBV30 and TRBJ1-5, is SQTIHQWPATLVQPVGSPLSLECTVEGTSNPNLYWYRQAAGRGLQLLFYSVGIGQISSEVPQNLSASRPQDRQFILSSKKLLLSDSGFYLCAWSPHPVGNQPQHFGDGTRLSIL.